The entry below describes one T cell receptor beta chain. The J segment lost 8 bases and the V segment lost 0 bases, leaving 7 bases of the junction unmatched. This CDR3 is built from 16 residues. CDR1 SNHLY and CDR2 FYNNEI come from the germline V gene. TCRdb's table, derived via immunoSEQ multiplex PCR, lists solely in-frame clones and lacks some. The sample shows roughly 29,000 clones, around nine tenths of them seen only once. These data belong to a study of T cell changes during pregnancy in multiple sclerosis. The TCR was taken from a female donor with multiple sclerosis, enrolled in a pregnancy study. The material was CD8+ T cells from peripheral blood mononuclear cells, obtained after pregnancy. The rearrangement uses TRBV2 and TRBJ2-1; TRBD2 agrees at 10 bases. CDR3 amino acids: CASSEAPGTSAHEQFF. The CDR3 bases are TGTGCCAGCAGTGAAGCCCCCGGGACTAGCGCCCATGAGCAGTTCTTC.